Included here is one TCR beta chain sequence, with context. One junction end does not reproduce the germline sequence, and a read error may be involved. Clones were sequenced by immunoSEQ multiplex PCR, and TCRdb holds only the in-frame ones, with some missing. The sample lists roughly 150,000 clones; around nine tenths were seen once. This entry belongs to a study of blood T cell repertoires in COVID-19. The wider study: Collection of acute and convalescent COVID-19 samples took place in the United States, Italy and Spain.

Germline loops: CDR1 MGHRA, CDR2 YSYEKL. This CDR3 is 15 amino acids long. The receptor was isolated from a human donor in a cohort sampled during active COVID-19. The gene calls are TRBV4-1 and TRBJ1-1, with D possibly TRBD1 on 5 matching bases. Sequenced input: peripheral blood. In nucleotides, the CDR3 is TGTGCCAGCAGCCAAGGGGCCCCCGGGGACACTGAAGCTTTCTTT. Its protein product is CASSQGAPGDTEAFF.